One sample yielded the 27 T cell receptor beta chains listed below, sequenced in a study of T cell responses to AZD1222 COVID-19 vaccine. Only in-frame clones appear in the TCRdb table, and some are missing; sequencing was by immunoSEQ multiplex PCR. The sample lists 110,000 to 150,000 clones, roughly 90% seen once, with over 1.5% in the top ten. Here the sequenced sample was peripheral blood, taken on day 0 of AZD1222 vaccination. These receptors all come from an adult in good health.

The CDR3 DNA reads TGTGCCAGCAGCTCCGGGCCGCGGGAGTTCTTC. Translation: CASSSGPREFF. This chain links TRBV5-4 with TRBJ2-1; possible D gene TRBD2, 5 bases. From germline, CDR1 is SGHNT and CDR2 YYREEE (reference sequence). V was trimmed by 3 bases and J by 14 bases, leaving 12 bases between them. CDR3 length: 11 amino acids.

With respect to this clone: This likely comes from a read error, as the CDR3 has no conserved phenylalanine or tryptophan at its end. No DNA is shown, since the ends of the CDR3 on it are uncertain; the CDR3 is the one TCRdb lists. CDR3 loop: CASSSDLGGPPNL. This chain uses TRBV7-9 with TRBJ2-7; the table's D call, TRBD2, has no DNA check behind it. Germline values: CDR1 SEHNR, CDR2 FQNEAQ (reference sequence). The CDR3 is 13 residues long, counting both termini.

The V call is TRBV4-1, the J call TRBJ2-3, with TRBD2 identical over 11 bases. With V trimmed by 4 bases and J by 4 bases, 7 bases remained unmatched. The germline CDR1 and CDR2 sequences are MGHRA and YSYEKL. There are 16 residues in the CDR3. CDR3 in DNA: TGCGCCAGCAGCCCAGTTAGCGGGAGGGCCTCAGATACGCAGTATTTT. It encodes CASSPVSGRASDTQYF.

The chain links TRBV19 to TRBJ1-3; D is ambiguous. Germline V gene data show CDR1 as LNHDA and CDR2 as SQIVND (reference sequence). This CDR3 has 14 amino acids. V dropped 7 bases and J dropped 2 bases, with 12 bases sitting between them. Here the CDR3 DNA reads TGTGCCAGTACCCCCCTACGCCCTGGAAACACCATATATTTT. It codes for CASTPLRPGNTIYF.

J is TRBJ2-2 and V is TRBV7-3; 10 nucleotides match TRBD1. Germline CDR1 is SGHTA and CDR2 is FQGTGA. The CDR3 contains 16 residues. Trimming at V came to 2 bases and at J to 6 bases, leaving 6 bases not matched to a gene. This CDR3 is CASSLLGQGLSGELFF. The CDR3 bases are TGTGCCAGCAGCTTACTGGGACAGGGGCTTTCCGGGGAGCTGTTTTTT.

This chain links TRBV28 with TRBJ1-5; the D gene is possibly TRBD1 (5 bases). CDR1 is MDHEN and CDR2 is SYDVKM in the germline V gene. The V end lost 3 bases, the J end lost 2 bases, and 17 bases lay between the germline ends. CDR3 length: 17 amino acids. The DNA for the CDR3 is TGTGCCAGCAGTTTTCTTCCTAGACAGCTCGGCAATCAGCCCCAGCATTTT. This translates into CASSFLPRQLGNQPQHF.

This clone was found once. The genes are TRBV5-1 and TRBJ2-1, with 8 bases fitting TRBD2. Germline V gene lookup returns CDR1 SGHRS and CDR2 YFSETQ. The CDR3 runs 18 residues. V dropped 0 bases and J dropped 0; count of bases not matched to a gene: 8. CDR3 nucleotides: TGCGCCAGCAGCTTGGAGTACAGGACTAGCCTCTCCTACAATGAGCAGTTCTTC. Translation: CASSLEYRTSLSYNEQFF.

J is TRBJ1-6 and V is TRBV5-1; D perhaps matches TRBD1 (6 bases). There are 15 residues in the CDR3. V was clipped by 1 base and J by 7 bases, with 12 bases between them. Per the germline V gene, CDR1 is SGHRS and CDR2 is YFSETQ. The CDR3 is CASSLMGAPNSPLHF. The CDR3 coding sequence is TGCGCCAGCAGCTTGATGGGGGCCCCCAATTCACCCCTCCACTTT.

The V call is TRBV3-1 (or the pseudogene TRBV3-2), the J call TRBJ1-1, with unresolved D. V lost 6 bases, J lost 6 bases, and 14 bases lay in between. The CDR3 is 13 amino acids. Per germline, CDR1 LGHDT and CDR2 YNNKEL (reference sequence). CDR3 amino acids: CASSYAGSPEAFF. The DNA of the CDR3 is TGTGCCAGCAGTTACGCGGGGAGTCCTGAAGCTTTCTTT.

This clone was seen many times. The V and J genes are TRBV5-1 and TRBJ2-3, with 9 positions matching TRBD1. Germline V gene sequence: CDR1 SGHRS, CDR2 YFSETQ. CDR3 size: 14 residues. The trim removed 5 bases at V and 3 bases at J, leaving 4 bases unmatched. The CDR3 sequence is CASRQGARTDTQYF. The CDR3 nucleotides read TGCGCCAGCAGACAGGGGGCCCGAACAGATACGCAGTATTTT.

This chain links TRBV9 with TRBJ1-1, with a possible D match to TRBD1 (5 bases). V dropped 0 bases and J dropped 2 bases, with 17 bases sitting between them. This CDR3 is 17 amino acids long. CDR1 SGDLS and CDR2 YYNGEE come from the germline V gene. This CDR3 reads CASSVGSGIGRNTEAFF. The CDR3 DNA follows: TGTGCCAGCAGCGTAGGATCAGGGATAGGGAGAAACACTGAAGCTTTCTTT. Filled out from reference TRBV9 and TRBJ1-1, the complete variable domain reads DSGVTQTPKHLITATGQRVTLRCSPRSGDLSVYWYQQSLDQGLQFLIQYYNGEERAKGNILERFSAQQFPDLHSELNLSSLELGDSALYFCASSVGSGIGRNTEAFFGQGTRLTVV.

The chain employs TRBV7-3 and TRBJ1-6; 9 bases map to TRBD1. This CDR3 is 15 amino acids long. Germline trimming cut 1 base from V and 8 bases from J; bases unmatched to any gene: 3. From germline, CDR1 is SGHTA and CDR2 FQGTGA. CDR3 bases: TGTGCCAGCAGCTTAAGACAGGGGGGTGATTCACCCCTCCACTTT. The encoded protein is CASSLRQGGDSPLHF.

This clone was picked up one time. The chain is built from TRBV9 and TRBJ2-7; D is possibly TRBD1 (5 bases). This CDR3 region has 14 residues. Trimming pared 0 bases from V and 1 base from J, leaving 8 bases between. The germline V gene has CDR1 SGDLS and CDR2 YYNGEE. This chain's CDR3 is CASSVGPGSYEQYF. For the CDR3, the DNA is TGTGCCAGCAGCGTAGGTCCAGGGTCCTACGAGCAGTACTTC.

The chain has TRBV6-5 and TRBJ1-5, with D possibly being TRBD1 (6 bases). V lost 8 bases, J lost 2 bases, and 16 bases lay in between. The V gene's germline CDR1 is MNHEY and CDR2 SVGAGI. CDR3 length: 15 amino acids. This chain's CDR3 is CASSGGAAGNQPQHF. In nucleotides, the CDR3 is TGTGCCAGCTCGGGGGGGGCGGCGGGCAATCAGCCCCAGCATTTT.

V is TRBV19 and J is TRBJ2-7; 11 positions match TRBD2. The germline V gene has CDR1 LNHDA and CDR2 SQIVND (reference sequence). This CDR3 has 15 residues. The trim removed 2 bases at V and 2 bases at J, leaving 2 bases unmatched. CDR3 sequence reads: CASSITLAGAYEQYF. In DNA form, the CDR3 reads TGTGCCAGTAGTATAACACTAGCGGGAGCCTACGAGCAGTACTTC.

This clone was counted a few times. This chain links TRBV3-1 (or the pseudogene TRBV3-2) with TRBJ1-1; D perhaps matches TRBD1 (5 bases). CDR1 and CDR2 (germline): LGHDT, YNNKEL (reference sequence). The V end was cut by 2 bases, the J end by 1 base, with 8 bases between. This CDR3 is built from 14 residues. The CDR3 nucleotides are TGTGCCAGCAGCCAAAGACAGAGGAACACTGAAGCTTTCTTT. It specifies CASSQRQRNTEAFF.

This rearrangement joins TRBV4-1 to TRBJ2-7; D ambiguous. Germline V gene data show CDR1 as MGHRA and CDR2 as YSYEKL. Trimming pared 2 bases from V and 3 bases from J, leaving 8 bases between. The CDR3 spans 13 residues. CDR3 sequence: CASSQKAGYEQYF. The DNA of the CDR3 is TGCGCCAGCAGCCAAAAAGCAGGCTACGAGCAGTACTTC.

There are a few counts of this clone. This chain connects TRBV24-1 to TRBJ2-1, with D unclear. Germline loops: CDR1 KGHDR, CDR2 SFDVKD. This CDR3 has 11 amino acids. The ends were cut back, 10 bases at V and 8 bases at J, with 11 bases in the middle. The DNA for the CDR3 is TGTGCCACAAGTCTAAGGCATGAGCAGTTCTTC. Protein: CATSLRHEQFF.

CDR3 nucleotide sequence: TGTGCCAGCAGCCGCACTAGGGAGACCCAGTACTTC. Its protein product is CASSRTRETQYF. The chain recombines TRBV5-6 with TRBJ2-5; a weak D match, TRBD2 (5 bases). The CDR3 runs to 12 residues. Germline CDR1 and CDR2: SGHDT and YYEEEE. Trimming removed 4 bases at V and 5 bases at J, with 9 bases between.

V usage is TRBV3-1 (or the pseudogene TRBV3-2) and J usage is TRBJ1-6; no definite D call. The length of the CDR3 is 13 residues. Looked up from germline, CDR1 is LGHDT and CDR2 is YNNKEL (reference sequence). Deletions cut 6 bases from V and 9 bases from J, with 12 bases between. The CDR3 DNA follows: TGTGCCAGCAGGGGGTGGGAGGGTTCACCCCTCCACTTT. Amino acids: CASRGWEGSPLHF.

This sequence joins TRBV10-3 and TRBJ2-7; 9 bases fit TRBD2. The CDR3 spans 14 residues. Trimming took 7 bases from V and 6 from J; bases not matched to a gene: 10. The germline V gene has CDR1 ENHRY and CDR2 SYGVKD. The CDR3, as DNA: TGTGCCATCATCCGTAGCGGGAGTGGGGCCGAGCAGTACTTC. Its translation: CAIIRSGSGAEQYF.

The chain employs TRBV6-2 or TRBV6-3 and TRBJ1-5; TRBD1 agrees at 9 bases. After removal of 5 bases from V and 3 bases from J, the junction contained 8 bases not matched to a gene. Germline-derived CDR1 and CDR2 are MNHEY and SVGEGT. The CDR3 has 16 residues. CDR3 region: CASSPWTGEVNQPQHF. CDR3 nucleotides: TGTGCCAGCAGTCCCTGGACAGGGGAGGTCAATCAGCCCCAGCATTTT.

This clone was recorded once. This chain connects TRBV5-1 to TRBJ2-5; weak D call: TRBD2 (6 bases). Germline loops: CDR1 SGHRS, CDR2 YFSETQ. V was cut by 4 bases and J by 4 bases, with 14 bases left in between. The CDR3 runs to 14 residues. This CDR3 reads CASSPTGLSETQYF. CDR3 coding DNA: TGCGCCAGCAGCCCGACGGGACTCTCAGAGACCCAGTACTTC. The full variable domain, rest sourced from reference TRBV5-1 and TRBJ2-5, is KAGVTQTPRYLIKTRGQQVTLSCSPISGHRSVSWYQQTPGQGLQFLFEYFSETQRNKGNFPGRFSGRQFSNSRSEMNVSTLELGDSALYLCASSPTGLSETQYFGPGTRLLVL.

The DNA for the CDR3 is TGCGCCAGCAGCTTGGGGACAGGGGGCCGGGACACTGAAGCTTTCTTT. Its protein product is CASSLGTGGRDTEAFF. J is TRBJ1-1 and V is TRBV5-1, with 11 bases matching TRBD1. Germline CDR1 reads SGHRS; CDR2 reads YFSETQ. The CDR3 loop spans 16 amino acids. The trim removed 0 bases at V and 3 bases at J, leaving 4 bases unmatched.

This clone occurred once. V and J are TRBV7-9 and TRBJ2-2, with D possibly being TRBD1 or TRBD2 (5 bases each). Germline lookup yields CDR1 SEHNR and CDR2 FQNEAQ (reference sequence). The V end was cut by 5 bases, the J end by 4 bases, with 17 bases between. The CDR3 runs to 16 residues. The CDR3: CASSPYGAGSTGELFF. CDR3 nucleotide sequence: TGTGCCAGCAGCCCCTACGGGGCAGGGAGCACCGGGGAGCTGTTTTTT.

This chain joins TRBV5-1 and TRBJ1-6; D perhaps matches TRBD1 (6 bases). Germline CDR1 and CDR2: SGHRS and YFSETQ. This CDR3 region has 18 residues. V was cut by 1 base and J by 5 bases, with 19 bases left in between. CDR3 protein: CASSLIGSQGPDNSPLHF. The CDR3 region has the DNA TGCGCCAGCAGCTTGATTGGCAGCCAGGGGCCGGATAATTCACCCCTCCACTTT.

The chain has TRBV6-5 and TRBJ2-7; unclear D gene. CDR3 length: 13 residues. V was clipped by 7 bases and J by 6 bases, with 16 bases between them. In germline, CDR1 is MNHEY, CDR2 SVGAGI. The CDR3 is CASTPHPPSEQYF. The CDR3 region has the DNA TGTGCCAGCACCCCCCACCCTCCGAGCGAGCAGTACTTC.